This paragraph reports one T cell receptor (beta chain). Which antigen it targets is not known. The record has no base qualities; no much larger clone is one base away. These data are taken from a study of control samples from healthy donors and cancer patients (dated by TCRdb to the early 2020s). Libraries were constructed by the immunoSEQ multiplex PCR assay. The immuneACCESS repertoire file appears here via TCRdb, limited to in-frame rearrangements. These files lack a portion of the clones; in checked studies, under half of the deficit traces to unresolved V genes, and the cause of the others is not known. The sample table lists around 180,000 clones, about 90% of them with a count of one. Approximately 4.9% of the sample goes to the ten largest clones. From the cysteine up to the phenylalanine, the CDR3 has a length of 12 residues. The sequence is cut down to CDR3 DNA, 36 bases in frame from base 1. Unmatched junction bases come to 0, with V trimmed by 3 bases and J by 6 bases. For CDR1 and CDR2, the germline V gene lists SGDLS and YYNGEE.

The rearrangement joined TRBV9 to TRBJ2-3; a stretch of 8 junction bases matches TRBD2. The TCR comes from a woman under 40 in good health. The sequenced sample was blood. At the DNA level, the sequence is TGTGCCAGCAGCGCGGGGGGGGATACGCAGTATTTT. Translated, this is CASSAGGDTQYF.